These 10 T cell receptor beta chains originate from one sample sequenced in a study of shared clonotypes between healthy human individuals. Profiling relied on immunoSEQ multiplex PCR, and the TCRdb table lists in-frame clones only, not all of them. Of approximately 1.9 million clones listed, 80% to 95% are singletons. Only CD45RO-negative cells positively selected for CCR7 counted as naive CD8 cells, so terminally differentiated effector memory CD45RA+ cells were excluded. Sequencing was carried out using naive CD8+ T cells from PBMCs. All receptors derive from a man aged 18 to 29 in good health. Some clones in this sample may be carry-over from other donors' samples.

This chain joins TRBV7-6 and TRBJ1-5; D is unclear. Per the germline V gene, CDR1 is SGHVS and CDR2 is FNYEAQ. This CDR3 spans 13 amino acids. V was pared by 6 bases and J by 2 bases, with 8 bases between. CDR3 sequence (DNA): TGTGCCAGCAGTAACGGAGGCAATCAGCCCCAGCATTTT. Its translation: CASSNGGNQPQHF.

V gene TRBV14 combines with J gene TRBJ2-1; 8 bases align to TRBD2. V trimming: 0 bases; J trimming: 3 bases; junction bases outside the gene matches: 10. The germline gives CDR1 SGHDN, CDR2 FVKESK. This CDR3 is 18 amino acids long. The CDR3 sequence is CASSQDFGLAGIYNEQFF. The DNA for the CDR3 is TGTGCCAGCAGCCAAGATTTCGGACTAGCCGGGATCTACAATGAGCAGTTCTTC.

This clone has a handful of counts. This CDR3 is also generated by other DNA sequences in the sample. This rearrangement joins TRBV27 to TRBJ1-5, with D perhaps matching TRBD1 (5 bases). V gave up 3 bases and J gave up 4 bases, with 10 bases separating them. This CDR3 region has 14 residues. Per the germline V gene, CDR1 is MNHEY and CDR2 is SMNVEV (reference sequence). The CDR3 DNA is TGTGCCAGCAGTTTGAGACAGAGTAATCAGCCCCAGCATTTT. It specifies CASSLRQSNQPQHF.

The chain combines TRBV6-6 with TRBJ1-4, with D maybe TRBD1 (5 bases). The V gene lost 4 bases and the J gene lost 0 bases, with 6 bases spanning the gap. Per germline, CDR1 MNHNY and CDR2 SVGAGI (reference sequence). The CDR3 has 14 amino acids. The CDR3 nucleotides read TGTGCCAGCAGTTTACAGGCAACTAATGAAAAACTGTTTTTT. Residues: CASSLQATNEKLFF.

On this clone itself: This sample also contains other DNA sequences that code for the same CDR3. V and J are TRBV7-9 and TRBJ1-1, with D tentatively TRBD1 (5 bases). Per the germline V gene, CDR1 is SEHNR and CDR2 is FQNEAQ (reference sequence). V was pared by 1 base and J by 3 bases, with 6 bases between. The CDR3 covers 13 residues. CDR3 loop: CASSLVGDTEAFF. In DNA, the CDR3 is TGTGCCAGCAGCTTAGTGGGGGACACTGAAGCTTTCTTT.

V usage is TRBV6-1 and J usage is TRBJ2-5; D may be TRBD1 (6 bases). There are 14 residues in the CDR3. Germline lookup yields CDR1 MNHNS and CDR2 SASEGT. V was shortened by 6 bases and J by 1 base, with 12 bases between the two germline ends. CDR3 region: CASRDRGGQETQYF. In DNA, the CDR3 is TGTGCCAGCAGGGACCGAGGGGGCCAAGAGACCCAGTACTTC.

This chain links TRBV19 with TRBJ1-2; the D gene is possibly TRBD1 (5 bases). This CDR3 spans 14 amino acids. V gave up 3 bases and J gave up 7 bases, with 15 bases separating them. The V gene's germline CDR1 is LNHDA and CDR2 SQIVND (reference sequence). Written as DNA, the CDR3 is TGTGCCAGTAGTATGGGACCCGGGGCCGTTGGCTACACCTTC. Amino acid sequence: CASSMGPGAVGYTF.

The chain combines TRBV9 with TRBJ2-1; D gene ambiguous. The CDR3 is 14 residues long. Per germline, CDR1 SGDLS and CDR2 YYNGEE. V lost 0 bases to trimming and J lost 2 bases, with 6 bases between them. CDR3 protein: CASSVALTYNEQFF. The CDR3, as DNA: TGTGCCAGCAGCGTAGCACTAACCTACAATGAGCAGTTCTTC.

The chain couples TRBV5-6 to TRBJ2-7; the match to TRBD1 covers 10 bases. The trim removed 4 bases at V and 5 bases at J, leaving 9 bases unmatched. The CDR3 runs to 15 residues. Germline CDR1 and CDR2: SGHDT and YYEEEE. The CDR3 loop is CASSENPGQGNEQYF. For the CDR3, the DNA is TGTGCCAGCAGCGAGAACCCGGGACAGGGGAACGAGCAGTACTTC.

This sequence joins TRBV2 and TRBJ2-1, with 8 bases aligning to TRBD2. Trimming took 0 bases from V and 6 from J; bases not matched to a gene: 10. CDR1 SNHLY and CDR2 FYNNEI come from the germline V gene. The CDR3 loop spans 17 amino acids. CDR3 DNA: TGTGCCAGCAGTGAAGCATTTTTCCGGGAGGGCCGCAATGAGCAGTTCTTC. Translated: CASSEAFFREGRNEQFF.